This T cell receptor beta chain is from a study of T cell repertoires in cytomegalovirus infection. Study-wide results and limits: Pooled public TCR beta family frequency picked out CMV carriers with the relevant HLA.

CDR1 MNHEY and CDR2 SVGAGI come from the germline V gene. The CDR3 totals 15 residues. Trimming removed 4 bases from V and 5 bases from J; junction bases left unmatched: 8. This clonotype was seen many times. Its antigen is not known. TCRdb passed the reads through MiXCR, listing each CDR3 protein once. The table lists 350,000 to 400,000 distinct CDR3 sequences, 34% of them singletons. The gene calls are TRBV6-5 and TRBJ1-2, with 9 bases fitting TRBD1. This sequence originates from a human donor in good health (CMV status not recorded). Some clones in this sample may be carry-over from other donors' samples. The source was cultured PBMCs, collected from culture after CMV antigen stimulation. CDR3 residues: CASSSSWTGAYGYTF. The CDR3, as DNA: TGTGCCAGCAGTTCTTCTTGGACAGGGGCTTATGGCTACACCTTC.